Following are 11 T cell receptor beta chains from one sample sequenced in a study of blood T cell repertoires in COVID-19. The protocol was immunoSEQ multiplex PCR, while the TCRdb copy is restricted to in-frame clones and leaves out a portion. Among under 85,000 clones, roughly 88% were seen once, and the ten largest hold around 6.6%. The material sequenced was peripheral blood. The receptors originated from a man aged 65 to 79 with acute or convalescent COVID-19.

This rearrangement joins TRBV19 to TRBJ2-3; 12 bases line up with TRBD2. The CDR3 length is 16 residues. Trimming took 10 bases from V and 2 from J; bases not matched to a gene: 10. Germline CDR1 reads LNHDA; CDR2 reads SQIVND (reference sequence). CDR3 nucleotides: TGTGCCACCAAGACTAGCGGGAGTCGATACACAGATACGCAGTATTTT. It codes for CATKTSGSRYTDTQYF.

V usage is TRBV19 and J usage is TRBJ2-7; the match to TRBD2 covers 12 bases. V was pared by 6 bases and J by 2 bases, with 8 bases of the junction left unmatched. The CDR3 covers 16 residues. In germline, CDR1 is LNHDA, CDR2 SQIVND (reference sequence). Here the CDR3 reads CASSPLAGGLAYEQYF. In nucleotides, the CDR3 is TGTGCCAGTAGCCCACTAGCGGGAGGTCTGGCCTACGAGCAGTACTTC.

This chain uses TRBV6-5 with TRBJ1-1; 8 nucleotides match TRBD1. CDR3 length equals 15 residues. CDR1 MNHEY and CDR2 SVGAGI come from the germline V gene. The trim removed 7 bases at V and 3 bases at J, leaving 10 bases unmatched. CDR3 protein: CASIGAKTGDTEAFF. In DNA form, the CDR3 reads TGTGCCAGCATAGGCGCGAAGACAGGGGACACTGAAGCTTTCTTT.

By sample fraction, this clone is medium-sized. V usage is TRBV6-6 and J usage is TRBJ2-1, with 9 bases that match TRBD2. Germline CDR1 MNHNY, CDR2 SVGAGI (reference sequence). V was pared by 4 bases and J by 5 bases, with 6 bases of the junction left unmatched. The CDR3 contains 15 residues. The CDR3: CASSLAGVSNNEQFF. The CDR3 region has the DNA TGTGCCAGCAGTTTAGCGGGAGTGTCCAACAATGAGCAGTTCTTC.

The CDR3 DNA reads TGTGCCAGCAGACAGGGTCAGGGCATTGGGACCCAGTACTTC. Protein sequence: CASRQGQGIGTQYF. The chain links TRBV3-1 (or the pseudogene TRBV3-2) to TRBJ2-5, with D possibly matching TRBD1 (6 bases). The CDR3 consists of 14 residues. Germline CDR1 LGHDT, CDR2 YNNKEL (reference sequence). V lost 6 bases, J lost 7 bases, and 18 bases lay in between.

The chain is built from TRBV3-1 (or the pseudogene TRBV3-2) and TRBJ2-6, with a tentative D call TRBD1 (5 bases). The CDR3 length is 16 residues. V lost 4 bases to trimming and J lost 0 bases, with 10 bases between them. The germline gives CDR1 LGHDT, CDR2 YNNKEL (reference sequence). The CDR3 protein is CASSPVTVSGANVLTF. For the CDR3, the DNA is TGTGCCAGCAGCCCCGTGACAGTCTCTGGGGCCAACGTCCTGACTTTC.

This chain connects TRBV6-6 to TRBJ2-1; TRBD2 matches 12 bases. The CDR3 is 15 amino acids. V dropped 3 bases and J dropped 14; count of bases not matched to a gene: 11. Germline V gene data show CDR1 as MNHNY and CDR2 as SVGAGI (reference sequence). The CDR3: CASSYKIASGRAEFF. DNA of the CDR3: TGTGCCAGCAGTTATAAGATTGCTAGCGGGAGGGCTGAGTTCTTC.

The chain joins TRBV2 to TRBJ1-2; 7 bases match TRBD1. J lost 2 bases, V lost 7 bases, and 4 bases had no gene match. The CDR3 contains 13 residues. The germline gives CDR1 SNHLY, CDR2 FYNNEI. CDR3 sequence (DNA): TGTGCCAGCAAAGGGGGCCAGAACTATGGCTACACCTTC. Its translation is CASKGGQNYGYTF.

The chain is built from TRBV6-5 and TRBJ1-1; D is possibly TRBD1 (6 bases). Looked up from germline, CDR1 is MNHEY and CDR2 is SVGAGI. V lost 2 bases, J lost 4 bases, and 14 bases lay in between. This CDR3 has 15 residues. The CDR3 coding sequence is TGTGCCAGCAGTTACGAAGGCAGGGGACGCACTGAAGCTTTCTTT. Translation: CASSYEGRGRTEAFF.

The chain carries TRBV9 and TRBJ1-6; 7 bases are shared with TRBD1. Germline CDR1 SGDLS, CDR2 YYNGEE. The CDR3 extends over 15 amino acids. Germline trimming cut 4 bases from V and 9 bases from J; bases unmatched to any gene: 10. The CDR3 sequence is CASSTRQGHSSPLHF. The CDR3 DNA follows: TGTGCCAGCAGCACACGACAGGGTCACTCTTCACCCCTCCACTTT.

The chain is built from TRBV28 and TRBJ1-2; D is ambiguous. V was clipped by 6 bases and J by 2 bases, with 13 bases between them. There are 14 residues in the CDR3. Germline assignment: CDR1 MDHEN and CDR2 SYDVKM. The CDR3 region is CASSPTQSNYGYTF. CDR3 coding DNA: TGTGCCAGCAGCCCGACACAGTCCAACTATGGCTACACCTTC.